These 28 T cell receptor beta chains were sequenced from one sample in a study of OX40 agonist ivuxolimab in advanced cancers. The table came from immunoSEQ multiplex PCR; TCRdb's copy has only in-frame clones and leaves some out. The table has tens of thousands of clones, over 80% seen once. The starting material was CD4+ or CD8+ T cells sorted from blood, obtained in a trial of the OX40 agonist ivuxolimab. The receptors stem from an adult with an advanced solid tumor such as melanoma, head and neck, liver or kidney cancer.

The genes are TRBV6-5 and TRBJ1-2; D may be TRBD1 (5 bases). V was shortened by 2 bases and J by 2 bases, with 12 bases between the two germline ends. CDR3 length: 15 amino acids. The V gene's germline CDR1 is MNHEY and CDR2 SVGAGI. In DNA form, the CDR3 reads TGTGCCAGCAGTTACAAGGGTCCAGGGAACTATGGCTACACCTTC. Translating it yields CASSYKGPGNYGYTF.

This rearrangement joins TRBV5-1 to TRBJ1-1; D is undetermined. V was pared by 4 bases and J by 1 base, with 11 bases between. Germline values: CDR1 SGHRS, CDR2 YFSETQ. The CDR3 length is 14 residues. As DNA, the CDR3 is TGCGCCAGCAGCGTAATGAGTTCGAACACTGAAGCTTTCTTT. Translation: CASSVMSSNTEAFF.

The table lists this clone with a few counts. This chain joins TRBV5-4 and TRBJ2-3, with D tentatively TRBD2 (6 bases). The CDR3 has 15 residues. Germline CDR1 SGHNT, CDR2 YYREEE (reference sequence). V lost 3 bases, J lost 3 bases, and 14 bases lay in between. The CDR3 sequence: CASSSKGAGTDTQYF. As DNA, the CDR3 is TGTGCCAGCAGCTCTAAAGGGGCGGGGACAGATACGCAGTATTTT.

DNA for the CDR3: TGTGCCAGCAGCGTAGGTGGAGGGATCGAGACCCAGTACTTC. Its translation is CASSVGGGIETQYF. The rearrangement links TRBV9 to TRBJ2-5, with D maybe TRBD2 (6 bases). CDR1 is SGDLS and CDR2 is YYNGEE in the germline V gene. The V and J ends lost 0 bases and 5 bases respectively, with 11 bases between them. CDR3 size: 14 residues.

The chain couples TRBV7-3 to TRBJ2-2, with TRBD2 identical over 7 bases. Germline CDR1 SGHTA, CDR2 FQGTGA. V dropped 5 bases and J dropped 4; count of bases not matched to a gene: 4. The CDR3 contains 14 residues. CDR3 region: CASSGREPTGELFF. The CDR3 bases are TGTGCCAGCAGCGGGCGGGAGCCCACCGGGGAGCTGTTTTTT.

This clone is a singleton in its sample. This chain uses TRBV10-3 with TRBJ2-2, with D uncertain. The CDR3 is 11 residues long. In germline, CDR1 is ENHRY, CDR2 SYGVKD. V lost 7 bases, J lost 6 bases, and 6 bases lay in between. The CDR3 spells CAITKSGELFF. The CDR3 DNA reads TGTGCCATCACCAAGTCCGGGGAGCTGTTTTTT.

The chain recombines TRBV4-1 with TRBJ1-3, with D possibly being TRBD1 (5 bases). Germline CDR1 MGHRA, CDR2 YSYEKL. The CDR3 sequence is 16 residues long. V dropped 3 bases and J dropped 1 base, with 13 bases sitting between them. DNA of the CDR3: TGCGCCAGCAGCCAGGCCTCTCAGGGTTCTGGAAACACCATATATTTT. It is translated as CASSQASQGSGNTIYF.

The CDR3 DNA sequence: TGCGCCAGCAGCTTGGTGCCTAGCGGGGGCAATGAGCAGTTCTTC. Protein product: CASSLVPSGGNEQFF. The gene calls are TRBV5-1 and TRBJ2-1; 10 bases map to TRBD2. The germline CDR1 and CDR2 sequences are SGHRS and YFSETQ. This CDR3 contains 15 residues. Germline trimming cut 0 bases from V and 6 bases from J; bases unmatched to any gene: 3.

The chain is built from TRBV10-3 and TRBJ1-5, with unresolved D. Germline loops: CDR1 ENHRY, CDR2 SYGVKD. Trimming took off 11 bases at V and 7 bases at J, with 12 bases between the two ends. CDR3 length: 11 residues. The CDR3 reads CAPGVRQPQHF. CDR3 DNA sequence: TGTGCCCCCGGAGTTAGGCAGCCCCAGCATTTT.

V usage is TRBV18 and J usage is TRBJ2-7; 9 positions agree with TRBD2. The length of the CDR3 is 15 residues. V dropped 2 bases and J dropped 4; count of bases not matched to a gene: 6. Germline V gene sequence: CDR1 KGHSH, CDR2 LQKENI. CDR3 loop: CASSPETSGLYEQYF. Here the CDR3 DNA reads TGTGCCAGCTCACCAGAGACTAGCGGCCTATACGAGCAGTACTTC. The whole variable domain, filled in from reference TRBV18 and TRBJ2-7, reads NAGVMQNPRHLVRRRGQEARLRCSPMKGHSHVYWYRQLPEEGLKFMVYLQKENIIDESGMPKERFSAEFPKEGPSILRIQQVVRGDSAAYFCASSPETSGLYEQYFGPGTRLTVT.

The chain carries TRBV7-2 and TRBJ2-4, with TRBD2 matching over 11 bases. The CDR3 spans 19 residues. Per germline, CDR1 SGHTA and CDR2 FQGNSA. V was clipped by 5 bases and J by 0 bases; unmatched bases: 12. CDR3 residues: CASSLPRTSGPLAKNIQYF. The CDR3 DNA reads TGTGCCAGCAGCCTGCCCCGGACTAGCGGGCCCCTAGCCAAAAACATTCAGTACTTC.

This clone appeared a single time. This chain joins TRBV5-1 and TRBJ2-5; D possibly corresponds to TRBD1 (5 bases). Germline CDR1 and CDR2: SGHRS and YFSETQ. The CDR3 spans 13 residues. V was pared by 6 bases and J by 2 bases, with 11 bases between. In DNA form, the CDR3 reads TGCGCCAGCACCCCGACAGTACAAGAGACCCAGTACTTC. This gives the protein CASTPTVQETQYF.

This sequence joins TRBV29-1 and TRBJ2-7; TRBD2 matches 7 bases. The CDR3 has 14 amino acids. J lost 7 bases, V lost 7 bases, and 16 bases had no gene match. Germline V gives CDR1 SQVTM, CDR2 ANQGSEA. CDR3 region: CSALRTRAGEEQYF. CDR3 bases: TGCAGCGCCCTGCGAACGCGGGCGGGAGAAGAGCAGTACTTC.

V usage is TRBV10-1 and J usage is TRBJ2-1; D is perhaps TRBD1 (5 bases). The CDR3 consists of 11 residues. Germline V lookup: CDR1 WNHNN, CDR2 SYGVQD (reference sequence). V lost 4 bases and J 8 bases, leaving 6 bases between the germline ends. The CDR3, as DNA: TGCGCCAGCAGTGGGGGCTATGAGCAGTTCTTC. Protein: CASSGGYEQFF.

The J gene is TRBJ1-6, the V gene TRBV30; D is ambiguous. CDR1 and CDR2 from the germline V gene are GTSNPN and SVGIG (reference sequence). The CDR3 consists of 14 residues. The V end was cut by 5 bases, the J end by 9 bases, with 17 bases between. The CDR3, as DNA: TGTGCCTGGGTCCAGGCGCGGGGTGGTTCACCCCTCCACTTT. This codes for CAWVQARGGSPLHF.

This chain links TRBV10-2 with TRBJ2-5; the D call may be TRBD1 or TRBD2 (6 bases each). CDR1 is WSHSY, CDR2 SAAADI, per germline. CDR3 length: 16 amino acids. V was trimmed by 2 bases and J by 4 bases, leaving 17 bases between them. CDR3 nucleotides: TGCGCCAGCAGTGAGGGCCGGGGGCGCTGGGCAGAGACCCAGTACTTC. It yields the protein CASSEGRGRWAETQYF.

The chain carries TRBV7-2 and TRBJ1-2; the match to TRBD1 covers 7 bases. Germline-derived CDR1 and CDR2 are SGHTA and FQGNSA. Trimming removed 5 bases from V and 7 bases from J; junction bases left unmatched: 4. CDR3 size: 12 residues. Here the CDR3 reads CASSLNRGGYTF. CDR3 bases: TGTGCCAGCAGCCTTAACAGGGGTGGCTACACCTTC.

Written as DNA, the CDR3 is TGTGCCAGCAGCAACACAGGGTATGAGGACACCATATATTTT. It translates to CASSNTGYEDTIYF. The chain employs TRBV7-8 and TRBJ1-3, with a tentative D call TRBD1 (6 bases). V lost 5 bases to trimming and J lost 8 bases, with 16 bases between them. This CDR3 has 14 residues. Germline CDR1 and CDR2: SGHVS and FQNEAQ.

The chain links TRBV6-1 to TRBJ1-5; possibly TRBD1 for D (6 bases). V was pared by 6 bases and J by 0 bases, with 12 bases between. The CDR3 covers 15 residues. Germline CDR1 and CDR2: MNHNS and SASEGT. In DNA, the CDR3 is TGTGCCAGCAGGGGGACACCTTATAGCAATCAGCCCCAGCATTTT. Encoded protein: CASRGTPYSNQPQHF.

V usage is TRBV11-2 and J usage is TRBJ1-2, with D maybe TRBD1 (5 bases). Germline V gene lookup returns CDR1 SGHAT and CDR2 FQNNGV. V was trimmed by 5 bases and J by 4 bases, leaving 14 bases between them. The CDR3 contains 14 residues. CDR3 amino acids: CASSLIDSLYGYTF. CDR3 coding DNA: TGTGCCAGCAGCCTAATCGACAGCCTCTATGGCTACACCTTC. The variable domain in full, completed from reference TRBV11-2 and TRBJ1-2, reads EAGVAQSPRYKIIEKRQSVAFWCNPISGHATLYWYQQILGQGPKLLIQFQNNGVVDDSQLPKDRFSAERLKGVDSTLKIQPAKLEDSAVYLCASSLIDSLYGYTFGSGTRLTVV.

The rearrangement links TRBV5-6 to TRBJ2-7, with 9 bases identical to TRBD2. With 2 bases clipped from V and 2 bases from J, the junction kept 2 bases outside the gene matches. The CDR3 contains 14 residues. Germline CDR1 is SGHDT and CDR2 is YYEEEE. The CDR3 loop is CASSLAGGAYEQYF. The CDR3 DNA sequence: TGTGCCAGCAGCTTAGCGGGAGGTGCCTACGAGCAGTACTTC.

This rearrangement joins TRBV6-1 to TRBJ2-7; D ambiguous. The CDR3 spans 15 residues. The V gene's germline CDR1 is MNHNS and CDR2 SASEGT. The ends were cut back, 0 bases at V and 3 bases at J, with 12 bases in the middle. The CDR3 DNA reads as TGTGCCAGCAGTGAAGCGCCCCAGAACCGCTACGAGCAGTACTTC. Encoded protein: CASSEAPQNRYEQYF.

The chain is built from TRBV7-3 and TRBJ2-1, with 7 bases that match TRBD2. V gave up 3 bases and J gave up 9 bases; unmatched junction bases: 14. CDR1 is SGHTA, CDR2 FQGTGA, per germline. The CDR3 extends over 16 amino acids. In DNA form, the CDR3 reads TGTGCCAGCAGCTTCCTTCCGGGAGGCCGAGGGGCTGAGCAGTTCTTC. Protein: CASSFLPGGRGAEQFF.

This clone was seen a handful of times. The chain is built from TRBV9 and TRBJ2-2; D is perhaps TRBD1 (6 bases). Germline CDR1 reads SGDLS; CDR2 reads YYNGEE. This CDR3 has 16 amino acids. The V gene lost 4 bases and the J gene lost 3 bases, with 16 bases spanning the gap. The CDR3 DNA is TGTGCCAGCAGCCCAACGCGGACAGCAGACACCGGGGAGCTGTTTTTT. Its protein product is CASSPTRTADTGELFF. Based on the CDR3 plus reference TRBV9 and TRBJ2-2, the full variable domain is DSGVTQTPKHLITATGQRVTLRCSPRSGDLSVYWYQQSLDQGLQFLIQYYNGEERAKGNILERFSAQQFPDLHSELNLSSLELGDSALYFCASSPTRTADTGELFFGEGSRLTVL.

This chain links TRBV9 with TRBJ1-5; no clear D. CDR1 is SGDLS and CDR2 is YYNGEE in the germline V gene. There are 14 residues in the CDR3. V dropped 1 base and J dropped 4 bases, with 9 bases sitting between them. The CDR3 region is CASSVRWKNQPQHF. CDR3 DNA sequence: TGTGCCAGCAGCGTAAGGTGGAAAAATCAGCCCCAGCATTTT.

V is TRBV4-1 and J is TRBJ2-5; 8 bases agree with TRBD2. The V gene end was trimmed by 2 bases and the J gene end by 0 bases; junction bases not matched to a gene: 8. This CDR3 has 17 residues. The germline V gene encodes CDR1 MGHRA and CDR2 YSYEKL. In DNA, the CDR3 is TGCGCCAGCAGCCAATCGAGACTAGCGAGATACCAAGAGACCCAGTACTTC. Translation: CASSQSRLARYQETQYF.

This rearrangement joins TRBV28 to TRBJ2-5; TRBD1 matches 12 bases. The CDR3 runs to 14 residues. Germline values: CDR1 MDHEN, CDR2 SYDVKM. V shed 2 bases, J shed 14 bases, and the junction held 9 bases outside the gene matches. This CDR3 is CASSLGTGGERPYF. DNA of the CDR3: TGTGCCAGCAGTTTAGGGACAGGGGGCGAGCGTCCCTACTTC.

CDR3 amino acids: CSIRTVSYGYTF. CDR3 nucleotide sequence: TGCAGCATACGGACAGTCTCCTATGGCTACACCTTC. This chain uses TRBV29-1 with TRBJ1-2, with D possibly matching TRBD1 (6 bases). Trimming removed 8 bases at V and 4 bases at J, with 14 bases between. The CDR3 totals 12 residues. Germline V lookup: CDR1 SQVTM, CDR2 ANQGSEA.